The subject of this entry is one T cell receptor (beta chain). Antigen specificity is unknown. The germline V gene encodes CDR1 MNHEY and CDR2 SMNVEV (reference sequence). The CDR3 is made up of 16 amino acids. V lost 1 base to trimming and J lost 1 base, with 13 bases between them. The data stem from a study of shared clonotypes between healthy human individuals. Study results and limitations: Represented diversity, genetic and exposure-history alike, was limited by few donors. Larger richness was generally estimated for naive than memory subsets.

Sequencing used immunoSEQ multiplex PCR; TCRdb keeps in-frame clones, though not all of them. The sample consists of 150,000 to 200,000 clones, approximately 92% of them appearing once. The donors, all of them Caucasian adults, lived in Nashville, Tennessee. J is TRBJ2-5 and V is TRBV27; possible D gene TRBD1, 7 bases. The origin of this receptor is a woman aged 25 to 45 in good health. The sample was naive CD4+ T cells sorted from blood. Subset described: CD45RA+ positively selected. The CDR3 region has the DNA TGTGCCAGCAGTTTATACGGCAGGGGGGTCCAAGAGACCCAGTACTTC. Its translation is CASSLYGRGVQETQYF.